The 20 T cell receptor beta chains presented below share a single source sample, sequenced in a study of OX40 agonist ivuxolimab in advanced cancers. The table came from immunoSEQ multiplex PCR; TCRdb's copy has only in-frame clones and leaves some out. The sample holds about 30,000 clones, about 90% seen once. Sequencing was performed on CD4+ or CD8+ T cells sorted from blood, taken in a trial of the OX40 agonist ivuxolimab. Receptors were obtained from an adult with an advanced solid tumor such as melanoma, head and neck, liver or kidney cancer.

In DNA form, the CDR3 reads TGTGCCAGCAGCTTAGGACTAGCGGGAGTGGAGACCCAGTACTTC. As protein: CASSLGLAGVETQYF. V gene TRBV7-6 combines with J gene TRBJ2-5; 12 bases are a match to TRBD2. The CDR3 has 15 amino acids. Germline V CDR1 and CDR2: SGHVS, FNYEAQ. With V trimmed by 1 base and J by 5 bases, 2 bases remained unmatched.

The CDR3 region is CASSQGGRSGNTIYF. The CDR3 bases are TGCGCCAGCAGCCAAGGCGGTCGCTCTGGAAACACCATATATTTT. The chain employs TRBV4-1 and TRBJ1-3, with D hard to call. The CDR3 is made up of 15 amino acids. V shed 1 base and J shed 0 bases, with 7 bases lying between them. The germline gives CDR1 MGHRA, CDR2 YSYEKL.

This chain connects TRBV7-9 to TRBJ1-6; D is undetermined. The CDR3 sequence is 14 residues long. Trimming took 5 bases from V and 14 from J, leaving 19 bases between them. In germline, CDR1 is SEHNR, CDR2 FQNEAQ (reference sequence). The chain's CDR3 is CASSPEGGMGALHF. The CDR3 DNA reads TGTGCCAGCAGCCCGGAAGGAGGGATGGGCGCCCTCCACTTT.

This clone has more than one count but fewer than ten. The chain links TRBV19 to TRBJ2-1, with TRBD1 matching over 7 bases. The J segment lost 7 bases and the V segment lost 3 bases, leaving 9 bases of the junction unmatched. Germline V CDR1 and CDR2: LNHDA, SQIVND (reference sequence). The CDR3 totals 15 residues. The CDR3 protein is CASSIQQGKGNEQFF. CDR3 in DNA: TGTGCCAGTAGTATTCAACAGGGGAAAGGGAATGAGCAGTTCTTC.

The V call is TRBV11-2, the J call TRBJ2-7, with 8 bases that match TRBD2. The germline V gene encodes CDR1 SGHAT and CDR2 FQNNGV. The CDR3 spans 14 residues. The J segment lost 9 bases and the V segment lost 1 base, leaving 8 bases of the junction unmatched. CDR3 protein: CASSLVGGRTSQYF. The CDR3 nucleotides are TGTGCCAGCAGCTTAGTGGGCGGGAGGACATCGCAGTACTTC.

The chain's CDR3 is CASSIRTLNTEAFF. DNA for the CDR3: TGTGCCAGTAGTATTAGGACTTTGAACACTGAAGCTTTCTTT. The genes are TRBV19 and TRBJ1-1, with D hard to call. The CDR3 length is 14 residues. Germline loops: CDR1 LNHDA, CDR2 SQIVND (reference sequence). The V and J ends lost 3 bases and 0 bases respectively, with 8 bases between them.

The J gene is TRBJ1-1, the V gene TRBV19; perhaps TRBD1 as D (6 bases). V gave up 7 bases and J gave up 1 base, with 16 bases separating them. CDR3 size: 15 residues. CDR1 and CDR2 (germline): LNHDA, SQIVND (reference sequence). DNA for the CDR3: TGTGCCAGTAACCCAACTATGACAGGGAACACTGAAGCTTTCTTT. Protein: CASNPTMTGNTEAFF.

This clone has just one count. The rearrangement uses TRBV11-3 and TRBJ2-7, with 10 nucleotides matching TRBD2. J lost 5 bases, V lost 5 bases, and 3 bases had no gene match. CDR1 SGHNT and CDR2 YENEEA come from the germline V gene. The CDR3 runs to 13 residues. In nucleotides, the CDR3 is TGTGCCAGCAGCCTGAGCGGGAGGGACGAGCAGTACTTC. Its protein is CASSLSGRDEQYF.

The rearrangement joins TRBV12-5 to TRBJ2-2, with 8 nucleotides matching TRBD2. This CDR3 region has 18 residues. The junction had 9 bases not matched to a gene; V was cut back by 1 base and J by 2 bases. Germline-derived CDR1 and CDR2 are LGHNT and FRNRAP. The CDR3 reads CASGLAQIAGLNTGELFF. CDR3 nucleotide sequence: TGTGCTAGTGGTTTGGCCCAAATAGCGGGGCTAAACACCGGGGAGCTGTTTTTT. Full variable domain (rest looked up from reference TRBV12-5 and TRBJ2-2): DARVTQTPRHKVTEMGQEVTMRCQPILGHNTVFWYRQTMMQGLELLAYFRNRAPLDDSGMPKDRFSAEMPDATLATLKIQPSEPRDSAVYFCASGLAQIAGLNTGELFFGEGSRLTVL.

This sequence joins TRBV27 and TRBJ2-2; no clear D gene. Per germline, CDR1 MNHEY and CDR2 SMNVEV (reference sequence). The CDR3 has 11 residues. Trimming shortened V by 5 bases and J by 8 bases, and 6 bases separated the two germline ends. In DNA, the CDR3 is TGTGCCAGCAGTACCCAGGGGGAGCTGTTTTTT. Its protein product is CASSTQGELFF.

V and J are TRBV5-1 and TRBJ2-7, with D unclear. V lost 4 bases and J lost 3, with 11 bases in between. The V gene's germline CDR1 is SGHRS and CDR2 YFSETQ. The CDR3 consists of 13 residues. CDR3 sequence: CASSLTDDYEQYF. CDR3 nucleotides: TGCGCCAGCAGCCTAACAGACGACTACGAGCAGTACTTC.

The chain carries TRBV11-2 and TRBJ2-7; D might be TRBD2 (6 bases). Trimming pared 5 bases from V and 3 bases from J, leaving 17 bases between. The CDR3 runs 15 residues. CDR1 is SGHAT, CDR2 FQNNGV, per germline. CDR3: CASSQHIAAHYEQYF. CDR3 bases: TGTGCCAGCAGCCAACACATAGCGGCCCACTACGAGCAGTACTTC.

V and J are TRBV19 and TRBJ2-1; 12 positions agree with TRBD2. The CDR3 runs 15 residues. The V gene's germline CDR1 is LNHDA and CDR2 SQIVND (reference sequence). The V segment lost 6 bases and the J segment 7 bases; nucleotides outside the gene matches: 7. This CDR3 reads CASSPLAGGLNEQFF. CDR3 sequence (DNA): TGTGCCAGTAGCCCTCTAGCGGGGGGGCTAAATGAGCAGTTCTTC.

V usage is TRBV4-2 and J usage is TRBJ2-7; D uncertain. Germline CDR1 reads LGHNA; CDR2 reads YNFKEQ. The CDR3 loop spans 15 amino acids. V dropped 7 bases and J dropped 0 bases, with 16 bases sitting between them. The CDR3 nucleotides are TGTGCCAGCACGCCAGGAGCAGGAGACTCCTACGAGCAGTACTTC. It yields the protein CASTPGAGDSYEQYF.

This chain uses TRBV4-1 with TRBJ2-6; a weak D match, TRBD1 (5 bases). The V and J ends lost 4 bases and 2 bases respectively, with 9 bases between them. From germline, CDR1 is MGHRA and CDR2 YSYEKL. The CDR3 covers 15 residues. The CDR3: CASSLGPPGANVLTF. In DNA form, the CDR3 reads TGCGCCAGCAGCCTGGGGCCACCTGGGGCCAACGTCCTGACTTTC.

This chain links TRBV28 with TRBJ2-7; 11 nucleotides align to TRBD2. This CDR3 contains 16 residues. Trimming at V came to 6 bases and at J to 6 bases, leaving 13 bases not matched to a gene. The germline gives CDR1 MDHEN, CDR2 SYDVKM. The CDR3 sequence: CASSPRTSGRTGEQYF. As DNA, the CDR3 is TGTGCCAGCAGCCCCCGGACTAGCGGGCGTACCGGCGAGCAGTACTTC.

The V and J genes are TRBV4-2 and TRBJ2-3; weak D call: TRBD2 (5 bases). CDR1 is LGHNA and CDR2 is YNFKEQ in the germline V gene. This CDR3 region has 19 residues. V gave up 4 bases and J gave up 0 bases, with 23 bases separating them. In nucleotides, the CDR3 is TGTGCCAGCAGCCTGCCACGGGATAAACTCATTTCTAGCACAGATACGCAGTATTTT. Translated: CASSLPRDKLISSTDTQYF.

The rearrangement links TRBV6-5 to TRBJ2-7, with 10 positions matching TRBD2. The CDR3 contains 15 residues. In germline, CDR1 is MNHEY, CDR2 SVGAGI. V shed 4 bases and J 7 bases; nucleotides not matched to a gene: 10. CDR3 sequence: CASSWDWSSGREQYF. Here the CDR3 DNA reads TGTGCCAGCAGTTGGGATTGGTCTAGCGGGAGAGAGCAGTACTTC.

CDR3 amino acids: CASSEKYLGNKNIQYF. The CDR3 nucleotides are TGTGCCAGCAGTGAAAAATATTTGGGAAACAAAAACATTCAGTACTTC. The chain combines TRBV2 with TRBJ2-4; D gene ambiguous. Trimming stripped 2 bases from V and 3 bases from J, with 14 bases between. This CDR3 spans 16 amino acids. In germline, CDR1 is SNHLY, CDR2 FYNNEI.

This CDR3 reads CASSPQASTDTQYF. CDR3 in DNA: TGTGCCAGCAGTCCCCAAGCGAGCACAGATACGCAGTATTTT. The J gene is TRBJ2-3, the V gene TRBV6-6; D unresolved. Trimming took off 5 bases at V and 0 bases at J, with 9 bases between the two ends. The germline V gene has CDR1 MNHNY and CDR2 SVGAGI (reference sequence). CDR3 size: 14 residues.